This T cell receptor (beta chain) comes out of a study of T cell responses to AZD1222 COVID-19 vaccine. Assay used: immunoSEQ multiplex PCR; TCRdb lists only in-frame clones, some missing. Of some 130,000 clones in the sample, approximately 83% were seen once. There are 13 residues in the CDR3. Between the trimmed V and J ends, which lost 2 bases and 8 bases, there was a span of 12 bases. Germline V gene sequence: CDR1 LNHDA, CDR2 SQIVND (reference sequence). The V call is TRBV19, the J call TRBJ1-2; D not resolved. The sequencing used peripheral blood, collected on day 0 of AZD1222 vaccination. This receptor was identified in an adult in good health. DNA for the CDR3: TGTGCCAGTAGTATATCGCAGGAGAACGGCTACACCTTC. Protein sequence: CASSISQENGYTF.